This passage covers 9 T cell receptor beta chains from one sample sequenced in a study of T cell responses to AZD1222 COVID-19 vaccine. The table came from immunoSEQ multiplex PCR; TCRdb's copy has only in-frame clones and leaves some out. The sample has 70,000 to 85,000 clones, roughly 85% seen once. The sample was peripheral blood, taken 28 days after the second AZD1222 dose. All receptors come from an adult who received the AZD1222 COVID-19 vaccine.

This sequence joins TRBV5-4 and TRBJ1-4; maybe TRBD1 (5 bases). Germline CDR1 and CDR2: SGHNT and YYREEE (reference sequence). This CDR3 spans 15 amino acids. Trimming removed 5 bases from V and 0 bases from J, with 11 bases in between. The CDR3 reads CASRDRGATNEKLFF. CDR3 sequence (DNA): TGTGCCAGCAGGGACCGGGGCGCAACTAATGAAAAACTGTTTTTT.

This clone was seen a few times. This chain uses TRBV14 with TRBJ2-2, with a tentative D call TRBD1 (6 bases). This CDR3 has 17 residues. Looked up from germline, CDR1 is SGHDN and CDR2 is FVKESK. The ends were cut back, 4 bases at V and 0 bases at J, with 15 bases in the middle. For the CDR3, the DNA is TGTGCCAGCAGCCGCCTCCAGGGGTCCGCGAACACCGGGGAGCTGTTTTTT. The encoded protein is CASSRLQGSANTGELFF.

This chain uses TRBV6-5 with TRBJ1-6; TRBD1 might be the D (6 bases). The CDR3 length is 15 residues. The V end lost 6 bases, the J end lost 9 bases, and 18 bases lay between the germline ends. Germline V gene data show CDR1 as MNHEY and CDR2 as SVGAGI. CDR3 sequence reads: CASSLQGVNSSPLHF. CDR3 nucleotides: TGTGCCAGCAGCCTACAGGGTGTTAACTCTTCACCCCTCCACTTT.

The chain couples TRBV6-1 to TRBJ2-7; D gene uncertain. Trimming took 3 bases from V and 2 from J, leaving 8 bases between them. The CDR3 loop spans 13 amino acids. Germline V gives CDR1 MNHNS, CDR2 SASEGT. For the CDR3, the DNA is TGTGCCAGCAGTGACGGCGGAACCTACGAGCAGTACTTC. It codes for CASSDGGTYEQYF.

The chain joins TRBV5-5 to TRBJ1-4, with 8 bases fitting TRBD1. This CDR3 region has 14 residues. The germline CDR1 and CDR2 sequences are SGHKS and YYEKEE (reference sequence). With 3 bases clipped from V and 3 bases from J, the junction kept 1 base outside the gene matches. CDR3 DNA: TGTGCCAGCAGCTGGACAGGGCCTAATGAAAAACTGTTTTTT. This sequence encodes CASSWTGPNEKLFF.

The chain is built from TRBV28 and TRBJ1-5; the match to TRBD1 covers 7 bases. The CDR3 length is 15 residues. V lost 2 bases, J lost 6 bases, and 7 bases stayed unmatched. Germline V lookup: CDR1 MDHEN, CDR2 SYDVKM. The CDR3 protein is CASSLVGGGSQPQHF. The DNA of the CDR3 is TGTGCCAGCAGTTTAGTAGGGGGCGGTAGTCAGCCCCAGCATTTT.

This rearrangement joins TRBV27 to TRBJ1-6, with 8 bases matching TRBD1. This CDR3 is built from 16 residues. V shed 2 bases, J shed 5 bases, and the junction held 5 bases outside the gene matches. From germline, CDR1 is MNHEY and CDR2 SMNVEV (reference sequence). The CDR3 DNA sequence: TGTGCCAGCAGTTTAAAAGGACAGGGAAATAATTCACCCCTCCACTTT. It translates to CASSLKGQGNNSPLHF.

This clone appeared a few times. The rearrangement joins TRBV5-8 to TRBJ1-5, with 7 positions matching TRBD1. From germline, CDR1 is SGHTS and CDR2 YDEGEE. V dropped 3 bases and J dropped 6; count of bases not matched to a gene: 12. This CDR3 spans 16 amino acids. DNA of the CDR3: TGTGCCAGCAGCTCCCCCGACAGGGTATGGGCTCAGCCCCAGCATTTT. Residues: CASSSPDRVWAQPQHF.

This sequence joins TRBV5-6 and TRBJ2-7, with 12 bases matching TRBD2. Germline-derived CDR1 and CDR2 are SGHDT and YYEEEE. CDR3 length: 15 amino acids. Trimming took 3 bases from V and 7 from J; bases not matched to a gene: 8. DNA of the CDR3: TGTGCCAGCAGCTCGGTGACTAGCGGGAGTACGGAGCAGTACTTC. Its translation is CASSSVTSGSTEQYF. Drawing the rest from reference TRBV5-6 and TRBJ2-7, the complete variable domain is DAGVTQSPTHLIKTRGQQVTLRCSPKSGHDTVSWYQQALGQGPQFIFQYYEEEERQRGNFPDRFSGHQFPNYSSELNVNALLLGDSALYLCASSSVTSGSTEQYFGPGTRLTVT.